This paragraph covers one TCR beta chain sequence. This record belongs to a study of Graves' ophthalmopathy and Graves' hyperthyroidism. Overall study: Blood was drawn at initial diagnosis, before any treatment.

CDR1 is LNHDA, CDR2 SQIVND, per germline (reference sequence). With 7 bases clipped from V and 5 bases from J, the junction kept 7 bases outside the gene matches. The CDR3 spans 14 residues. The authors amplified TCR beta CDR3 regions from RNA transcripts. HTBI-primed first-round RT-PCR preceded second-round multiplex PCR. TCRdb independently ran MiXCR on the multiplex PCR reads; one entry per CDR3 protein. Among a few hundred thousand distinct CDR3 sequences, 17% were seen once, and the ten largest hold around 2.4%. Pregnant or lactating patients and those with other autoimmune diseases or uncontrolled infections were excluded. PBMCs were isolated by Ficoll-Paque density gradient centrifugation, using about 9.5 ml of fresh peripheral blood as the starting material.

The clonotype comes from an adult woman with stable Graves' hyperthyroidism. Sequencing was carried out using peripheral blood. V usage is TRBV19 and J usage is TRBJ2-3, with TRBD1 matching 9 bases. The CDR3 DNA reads TGTGCCAGTACCCAGGACAGGGGAAAAGATACGCAGTATTTT. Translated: CASTQDRGKDTQYF. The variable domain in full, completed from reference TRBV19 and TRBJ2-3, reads DGGITQSPKYLFRKEGQNVTLSCEQNLNHDAMYWYRQDPGQGLRLIYYSQIVNDFQKGDIAEGYSVSREKKESFPLTVTSAQKNPTAFYLCASTQDRGKDTQYFGPGTRLTVL.